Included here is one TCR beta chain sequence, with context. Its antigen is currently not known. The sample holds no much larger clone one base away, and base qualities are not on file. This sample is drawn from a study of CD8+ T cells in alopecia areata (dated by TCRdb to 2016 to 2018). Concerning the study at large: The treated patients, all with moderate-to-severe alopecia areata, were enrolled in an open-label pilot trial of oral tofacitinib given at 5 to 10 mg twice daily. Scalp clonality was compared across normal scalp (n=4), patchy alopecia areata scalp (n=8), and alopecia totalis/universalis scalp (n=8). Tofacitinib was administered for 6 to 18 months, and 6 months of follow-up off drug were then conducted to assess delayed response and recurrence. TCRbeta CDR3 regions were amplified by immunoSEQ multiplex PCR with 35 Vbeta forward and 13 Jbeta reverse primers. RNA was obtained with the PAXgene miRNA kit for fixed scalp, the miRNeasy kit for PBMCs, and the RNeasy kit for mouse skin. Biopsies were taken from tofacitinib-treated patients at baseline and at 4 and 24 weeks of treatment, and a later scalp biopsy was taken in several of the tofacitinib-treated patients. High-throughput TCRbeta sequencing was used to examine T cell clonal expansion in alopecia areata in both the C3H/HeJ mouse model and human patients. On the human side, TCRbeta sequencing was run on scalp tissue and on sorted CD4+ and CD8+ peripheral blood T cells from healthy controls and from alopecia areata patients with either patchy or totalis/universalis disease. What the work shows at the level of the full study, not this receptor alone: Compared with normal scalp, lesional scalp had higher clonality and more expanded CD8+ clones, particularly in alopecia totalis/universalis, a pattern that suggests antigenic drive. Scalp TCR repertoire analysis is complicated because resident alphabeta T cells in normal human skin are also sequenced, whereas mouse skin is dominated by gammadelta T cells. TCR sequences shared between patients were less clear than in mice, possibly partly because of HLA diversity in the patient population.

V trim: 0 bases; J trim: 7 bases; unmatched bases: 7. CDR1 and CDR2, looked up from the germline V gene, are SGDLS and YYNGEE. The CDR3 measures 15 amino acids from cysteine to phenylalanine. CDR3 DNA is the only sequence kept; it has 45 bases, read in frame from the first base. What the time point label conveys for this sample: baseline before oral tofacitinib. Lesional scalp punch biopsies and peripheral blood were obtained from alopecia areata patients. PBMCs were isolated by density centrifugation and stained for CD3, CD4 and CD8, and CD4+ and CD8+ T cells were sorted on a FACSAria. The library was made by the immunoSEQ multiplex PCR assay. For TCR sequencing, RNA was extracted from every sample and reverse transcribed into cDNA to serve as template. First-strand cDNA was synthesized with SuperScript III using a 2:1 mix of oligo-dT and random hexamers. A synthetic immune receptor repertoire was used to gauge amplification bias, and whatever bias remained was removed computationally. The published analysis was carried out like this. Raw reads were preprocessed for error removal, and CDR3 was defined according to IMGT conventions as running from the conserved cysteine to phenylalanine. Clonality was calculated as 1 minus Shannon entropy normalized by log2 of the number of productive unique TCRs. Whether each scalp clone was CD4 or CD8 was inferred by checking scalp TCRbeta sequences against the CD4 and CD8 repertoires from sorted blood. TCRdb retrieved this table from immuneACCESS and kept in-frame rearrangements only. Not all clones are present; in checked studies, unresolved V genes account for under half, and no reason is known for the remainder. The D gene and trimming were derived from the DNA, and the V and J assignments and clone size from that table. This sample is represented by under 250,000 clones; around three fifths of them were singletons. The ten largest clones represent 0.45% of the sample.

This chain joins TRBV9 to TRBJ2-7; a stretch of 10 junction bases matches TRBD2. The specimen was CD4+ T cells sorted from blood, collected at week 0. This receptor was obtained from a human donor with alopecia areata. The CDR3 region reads CASSVEGGTSVEQYF. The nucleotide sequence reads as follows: TGTGCCAGCAGCGTAGAAGGCGGGACTAGCGTGGAGCAGTACTTC.